The 27 T cell receptor beta chains below were found in one sample sequenced in a study of OX40 agonist ivuxolimab in advanced cancers. Repertoires were generated with immunoSEQ multiplex PCR, while TCRdb's copy carries only in-frame clones and drops some. The table has fewer than 90,000 clones, approximately 83% seen once. The sample was CD4+ or CD8+ T cells sorted from blood, taken in a trial of the OX40 agonist ivuxolimab. The receptors originated from an adult with an advanced solid tumor such as melanoma, head and neck, liver or kidney cancer.

This clone appeared a single time. V gene TRBV10-3 combines with J gene TRBJ2-1; 8 bases align to TRBD1. Germline CDR1 ENHRY, CDR2 SYGVKD. V was clipped by 4 bases and J by 0 bases; unmatched bases: 11. The CDR3 has 18 amino acids. CDR3 protein: CAISADRGEGVSYNEQFF. CDR3 coding DNA: TGTGCCATCAGTGCTGACAGGGGTGAGGGGGTCTCCTACAATGAGCAGTTCTTC.

This chain uses TRBV5-6 with TRBJ1-2; 8 positions agree with TRBD1. CDR3 length: 12 amino acids. With V trimmed by 5 bases and J by 7 bases, 4 bases remained unmatched. Germline assignment: CDR1 SGHDT and CDR2 YYEEEE. CDR3 coding DNA: TGTGCCAGCAGACAGGGGGTTGGTGGCTACACCTTC. Its translation: CASRQGVGGYTF. Combining the CDR3 with reference TRBV5-6 and TRBJ1-2 gives the whole variable domain DAGVTQSPTHLIKTRGQQVTLRCSPKSGHDTVSWYQQALGQGPQFIFQYYEEEERQRGNFPDRFSGHQFPNYSSELNVNALLLGDSALYLCASRQGVGGYTFGSGTRLTVV.

The chain joins TRBV5-1 to TRBJ2-2; 10 bases fit TRBD2. The germline V gene encodes CDR1 SGHRS and CDR2 YFSETQ. The junction had 4 bases not matched to a gene; V was cut back by 5 bases and J by 0 bases. This CDR3 comprises 16 residues. This CDR3 is CASSSLAGANTGELFF. The CDR3 DNA follows: TGCGCCAGCAGTAGTCTAGCGGGAGCGAACACCGGGGAGCTGTTTTTT.

V usage is TRBV30 and J usage is TRBJ1-5, with TRBD1 matching 9 bases. After removal of 1 base from V and 3 bases from J, the junction contained 4 bases not matched to a gene. From germline, CDR1 is GTSNPN and CDR2 SVGIG (reference sequence). This CDR3 is 15 amino acids long. For the CDR3, the DNA is TGTGCCTGGAGTGGCCGGACAGGGGACAATCAGCCCCAGCATTTT. Encoded protein: CAWSGRTGDNQPQHF.

The chain combines TRBV7-8 with TRBJ2-1; D remains ambiguous. Germline CDR1 SGHVS, CDR2 FQNEAQ. There are 13 residues in the CDR3. The germline V and J ends were trimmed by 0 bases and 6 bases, with 6 bases remaining between them. Here the CDR3 DNA reads TGTGCCAGCAGCTTAGCCATGCTCAATGAGCAGTTCTTC. It translates to CASSLAMLNEQFF. Full variable domain (rest looked up from reference TRBV7-8 and TRBJ2-1): GAGVSQSPRYKVAKRGQDVALRCDPISGHVSLFWYQQALGQGPEFLTYFQNEAQLDKSGLPSDRFFAERPEGSVSTLKIQRTQQEDSAVYLCASSLAMLNEQFFGPGTRLTVL.

The V gene is TRBV7-8, the J gene TRBJ1-6, with 9 bases that match TRBD1. Trimming at V came to 5 bases and at J to 4 bases, leaving 12 bases not matched to a gene. This CDR3 spans 18 amino acids. Germline V gives CDR1 SGHVS, CDR2 FQNEAQ. CDR3 residues: CASSPRGWTGDYNSPLHF. For the CDR3, the DNA is TGTGCCAGCAGCCCAAGAGGGTGGACAGGGGATTATAATTCACCCCTCCACTTT.

The gene calls are TRBV6-5 and TRBJ2-7; 8 nucleotides match TRBD2. The germline V gene encodes CDR1 MNHEY and CDR2 SVGAGI. This CDR3 comprises 14 residues. V was clipped by 4 bases and J by 6 bases; unmatched bases: 8. CDR3 in DNA: TGTGCCAGCAGTTTCGACGGACTAGCTAGCGAGCAGTACTTC. Its protein is CASSFDGLASEQYF.

J is TRBJ1-4 and V is TRBV5-4; 9 nucleotides match TRBD1. J lost 8 bases, V lost 4 bases, and 12 bases had no gene match. This CDR3 spans 16 amino acids. Germline V CDR1 and CDR2: SGHNT, YYREEE (reference sequence). The CDR3 nucleotides are TGTGCCAGCAGCCTGGGACCGGGACAGGGAACGGAAAAACTGTTTTTT. The encoded protein is CASSLGPGQGTEKLFF.

This clone appeared once. This chain joins TRBV11-3 and TRBJ1-6; D ambiguous. Trimming removed 5 bases at V and 13 bases at J, with 21 bases between. Per the germline V gene, CDR1 is SGHNT and CDR2 is YENEEA. There are 15 residues in the CDR3. CDR3 sequence: CASSPIPTTLDPLHF. The CDR3 DNA reads as TGTGCCAGCAGCCCGATCCCCACGACACTCGACCCCCTCCACTTT.

The count of this clone is one. The V call is TRBV5-4, the J call TRBJ2-7; D remains ambiguous. Trimming removed 4 bases from V and 0 bases from J, with 11 bases in between. Germline CDR1 SGHNT, CDR2 YYREEE (reference sequence). CDR3 size: 14 residues. The DNA for the CDR3 is TGTGCCAGCAGCCCATCCTTAGACTCCTACGAGCAGTACTTC. As protein: CASSPSLDSYEQYF.

V gene TRBV5-1 combines with J gene TRBJ1-5; possible D gene TRBD1, 5 bases. Germline V gives CDR1 SGHRS, CDR2 YFSETQ. The germline V and J ends were trimmed by 4 bases and 3 bases, with 11 bases remaining between them. The CDR3 is 14 residues long. The CDR3 nucleotides are TGCGCCAGCAGCCCCTCGGGGGACAATCAGCCCCAGCATTTT. It translates to CASSPSGDNQPQHF.

The J gene is TRBJ2-7, the V gene TRBV2; 11 bases align to TRBD2. The CDR3 has 15 amino acids. Germline trimming cut 2 bases from V and 4 bases from J; bases unmatched to any gene: 4. The germline CDR1 and CDR2 sequences are SNHLY and FYNNEI. DNA for the CDR3: TGTGCCAGCAGTGAAACTAGCGGGGGTTTGTACGAGCAGTACTTC. It is translated as CASSETSGGLYEQYF.

The chain recombines TRBV6-1 with TRBJ2-4, with 14 bases lining up with TRBD2. The CDR3 covers 14 residues. The V gene end was trimmed by 6 bases and the J gene end by 8 bases; junction bases not matched to a gene: 3. Germline CDR1 reads MNHNS; CDR2 reads SASEGT. CDR3 sequence: CASRMTSGRDIQYF. CDR3 coding DNA: TGTGCCAGCAGGATGACTAGCGGGAGGGACATTCAGTACTTC.

The genes are TRBV20-1 and TRBJ2-1; possibly TRBD2 for D (5 bases). Germline V gene sequence: CDR1 DFQATT, CDR2 SNEGSKA (reference sequence). There are 10 residues in the CDR3. Between the trimmed V and J ends, which lost 5 bases and 10 bases, there was a span of 9 bases. The CDR3 DNA sequence: TGCAGTGCTGGTATAGCGGAGCAGTTCTTC. The encoded protein is CSAGIAEQFF.

J is TRBJ2-7 and V is TRBV7-2, with D unclear. This CDR3 has 14 residues. Germline V gene lookup returns CDR1 SGHTA and CDR2 FQGNSA. V lost 1 base, J lost 6 bases, and 13 bases lay in between. Here the CDR3 DNA reads TGTGCCAGCAGCTTAGAGAGGACCCGCAGCGAGCAGTACTTC. Amino acid sequence: CASSLERTRSEQYF. The whole variable domain, filled in from reference TRBV7-2 and TRBJ2-7, reads GAGVSQSPSNKVTEKGKDVELRCDPISGHTALYWYRQSLGQGLEFLIYFQGNSAPDKSGLPSDRFSAERTGGSVSTLTIQRTQQEDSAVYLCASSLERTRSEQYFGPGTRLTVT.

This chain uses TRBV14 with TRBJ2-1; 13 bases are a match to TRBD2. The CDR3 has 16 residues. J lost 7 bases, V lost 3 bases, and 6 bases had no gene match. The germline V gene encodes CDR1 SGHDN and CDR2 FVKESK. CDR3 DNA sequence: TGTGCCAGCAGCCAGATGTTGGGACTAGCGGGAAATGAGCAGTTCTTC. This sequence encodes CASSQMLGLAGNEQFF.

The genes are TRBV28 and TRBJ2-7; tentatively, D is TRBD1 or TRBD2 (6 bases each). Deletions cut 4 bases from V and 2 bases from J, with 18 bases between. Looked up from germline, CDR1 is MDHEN and CDR2 is SYDVKM. The CDR3 totals 16 residues. The CDR3 DNA sequence: TGTGCCAGCAGTTCCCTAAGGGGGGTGCGGGCCTACGAGCAGTACTTC. It yields the protein CASSSLRGVRAYEQYF.

Written as DNA, the CDR3 is TGCGCCAGCTGGGAGAGCAATGAGCAGTTCTTC. Protein sequence: CASWESNEQFF. The chain recombines TRBV5-1 with TRBJ2-1; D may be TRBD2 (5 bases). CDR1 is SGHRS, CDR2 YFSETQ, per germline. The V gene lost 7 bases and the J gene lost 6 bases, with 8 bases spanning the gap. The length of the CDR3 is 11 residues.

The CDR3 nucleotides are TGTGCCAGCAGCTTACTCTATGGCTACACCTTC. It translates to CASSLLYGYTF. The rearrangement joins TRBV13 to TRBJ1-2; D ambiguous. This CDR3 contains 11 residues. The ends were cut back, 2 bases at V and 4 bases at J, with 2 bases in the middle. Per the germline V gene, CDR1 is PRHDT and CDR2 is FYEKMQ (reference sequence).

The rearrangement joins TRBV11-3 to TRBJ2-1; no clear D gene. V was cut by 3 bases and J by 5 bases, with 11 bases left in between. The CDR3 contains 14 residues. Germline V gives CDR1 SGHNT, CDR2 YENEEA. Here the CDR3 reads CASSFQEVHNEQFF. As DNA, the CDR3 is TGTGCCAGCAGCTTTCAAGAGGTGCACAATGAGCAGTTCTTC.

This rearrangement joins TRBV6-6 to TRBJ1-4; 10 bases align to TRBD1. V shed 4 bases, J shed 5 bases, and the junction held 1 base outside the gene matches. The CDR3 totals 14 residues. CDR1 and CDR2 (germline): MNHNY, SVGAGI (reference sequence). For the CDR3, the DNA is TGTGCCAGCAGTTTGGGACAGGGGAATGAAAAACTGTTTTTT. This gives the protein CASSLGQGNEKLFF.

J is TRBJ2-7 and V is TRBV9; 10 nucleotides match TRBD2. The CDR3 runs to 14 residues. Trimming took 0 bases from V and 4 from J; bases not matched to a gene: 1. The germline V gene encodes CDR1 SGDLS and CDR2 YYNGEE. The CDR3 region is CASSVGAGGYEQYF. CDR3 coding DNA: TGTGCCAGCAGCGTAGGAGCGGGAGGGTACGAGCAGTACTTC.

The rearrangement joins TRBV6-5 to TRBJ1-3; weak D call: TRBD1 (6 bases). The CDR3 runs 15 residues. Germline CDR1 is MNHEY and CDR2 is SVGAGI. Between the trimmed V and J ends, which lost 0 bases and 3 bases, there was a span of 9 bases. Here the CDR3 DNA reads TGTGCCAGCAGTTACTCGAACAGGGTTGGAAACACCATATATTTT. It codes for CASSYSNRVGNTIYF.

The J gene is TRBJ2-4, the V gene TRBV30; 8 bases align to TRBD2. This CDR3 is 18 amino acids long. With V trimmed by 4 bases and J by 2 bases, 16 bases remained unmatched. Germline CDR1 GTSNPN, CDR2 SVGIG (reference sequence). In DNA, the CDR3 is TGTGCCTGGACGATATCTCTGGGTAGCGGGGAACCCAAAAACATTCAGTACTTC. It is translated as CAWTISLGSGEPKNIQYF.

The CDR3 region is CASSRDGLNQPQHF. CDR3 nucleotide sequence: TGTGCCAGCAGCCGCGACGGACTCAATCAGCCCCAGCATTTT. The rearrangement links TRBV9 to TRBJ1-5; D is undetermined. In germline, CDR1 is SGDLS, CDR2 YYNGEE. This CDR3 spans 14 amino acids. Trimming stripped 4 bases from V and 3 bases from J, with 11 bases between.

The chain carries TRBV20-1 and TRBJ2-7; possibly TRBD2 for D (6 bases). The germline V and J ends were trimmed by 5 bases and 7 bases, with 12 bases remaining between them. This CDR3 has 11 residues. From germline, CDR1 is DFQATT and CDR2 SNEGSKA (reference sequence). The CDR3 coding sequence is TGCAGTGCTCCGGACTACCTAGAGCAGTACTTC. Protein product: CSAPDYLEQYF.

The rearrangement joins TRBV6-5 to TRBJ2-7, with 9 positions matching TRBD1. With 6 bases clipped from V and 5 bases from J, the junction kept 11 bases outside the gene matches. Per germline, CDR1 MNHEY and CDR2 SVGAGI. The CDR3 extends over 15 amino acids. The CDR3 spells CASRSPGTGKHEQYF. CDR3 DNA: TGTGCCAGCAGGTCCCCCGGGACAGGGAAACACGAGCAGTACTTC.